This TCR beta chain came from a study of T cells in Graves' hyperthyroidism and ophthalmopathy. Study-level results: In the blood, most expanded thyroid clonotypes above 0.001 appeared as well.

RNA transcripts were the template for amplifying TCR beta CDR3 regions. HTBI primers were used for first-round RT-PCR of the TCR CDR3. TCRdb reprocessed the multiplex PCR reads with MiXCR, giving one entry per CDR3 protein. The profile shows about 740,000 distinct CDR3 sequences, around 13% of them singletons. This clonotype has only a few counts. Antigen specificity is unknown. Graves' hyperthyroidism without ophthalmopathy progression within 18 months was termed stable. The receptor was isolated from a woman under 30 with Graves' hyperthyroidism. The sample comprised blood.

CDR3 in amino acids: CASSFGRDTGELFF. Here the CDR3 DNA reads TGCGCCAGCAGCTTCGGGAGGGACACCGGGGAGCTGTTTTTT. The chain couples TRBV5-1 to TRBJ2-2; 8 nucleotides line up with TRBD2. Trimming cost V 2 bases and J 3 bases; bases outside gene matches: 0. The CDR3 sequence is 14 residues long. Germline lookup yields CDR1 SGHRS and CDR2 YFSETQ.